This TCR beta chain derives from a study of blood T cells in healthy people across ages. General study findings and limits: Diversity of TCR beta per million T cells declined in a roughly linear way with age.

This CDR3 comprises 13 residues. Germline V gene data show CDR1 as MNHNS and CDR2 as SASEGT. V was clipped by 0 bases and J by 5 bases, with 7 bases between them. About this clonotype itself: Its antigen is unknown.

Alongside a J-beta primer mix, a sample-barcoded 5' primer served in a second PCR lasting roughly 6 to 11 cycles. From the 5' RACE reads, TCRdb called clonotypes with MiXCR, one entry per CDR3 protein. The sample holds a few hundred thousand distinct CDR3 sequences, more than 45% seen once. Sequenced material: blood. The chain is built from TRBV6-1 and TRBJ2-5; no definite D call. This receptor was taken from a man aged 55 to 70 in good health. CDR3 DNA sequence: TGTGCCAGCAGTGAAGCCCCTCGGGAGACCCAGTACTTC. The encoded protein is CASSEAPRETQYF.